These T cell receptor beta chains were read from a single sample in a study of T cells in Graves' hyperthyroidism and ophthalmopathy. Each CDR3 protein gets one entry after TCRdb re-called the multiplex PCR reads with MiXCR. Of 450,000 to 650,000 distinct CDR3 sequences listed, approximately 17% are singletons. The specimen sequenced was blood. Source of these receptors: a woman aged 18-29 years with Graves' ophthalmopathy. CDR3s include the opening cysteine and the closing phenylalanine or tryptophan. D genes are given only for firm matches. Size values are once, few and many counts, or a class for expanded clones, and some rows have none.

. TRBJ1-6 TRBV30 . CAWKEGGYNSPLHF TGTGCCTGGAAGGAGGGGGGCTATAATTCACCCCTCCACTTT
. TRBJ1-3 TRBV28 many CASSLLTGGNTIYF TGTGCCAGCAGTTTATTGACCGGCGGAAACACCATATATTTT
TRBD2 TRBJ2-3 TRBV7-9 . CSSSPGASGRRDTQYF TGTTCCAGCAGTCCAGGGGCTAGCGGGAGGCGCGATACGCAGTATTTT
TRBD1 TRBJ2-4 TRBV9 few CASSVGGGRNIQYF TGTGCCAGCAGCGTAGGAGGGGGCAGGAACATTCAGTACTTC
TRBD1 TRBJ1-4 TRBV13 few CASSPRGANEKLFF TGTGCCAGCAGCCCCAGGGGGGCTAATGAAAAACTGTTTTTT
TRBD2 TRBJ2-5 TRBV27 few CASNRRAGGVRETQYF TGTGCCAGCAACCGACGGGCGGGGGGGGTTAGAGAGACCCAGTACTTC
. TRBJ1-5 TRBV6-1 . CASRGVGARQPQHF TGTGCCAGCCGCGGGGTGGGGGCGAGGCAGCCCCAGCATTTT
. TRBJ1-1 TRBV10-3 . CAISAGLKGTEAFF TGTGCCATCAGTGCGGGCCTGAAGGGTACTGAAGCTTTCTTT
TRBD1 TRBJ1-1 TRBV11-2 many CASSSLSERQGEAFF TGTGCCAGCAGCTCCCTATCTGAACGACAGGGGGAAGCTTTCTTT
. TRBJ1-1 TRBV6-5 many CASSYSGQGNTEAFF TGTGCCAGCAGTTACTCGGGGCAGGGGAACACTGAAGCTTTCTTT
. TRBJ2-3 TRBV28 many CASSLPVVGERGISSTDTQYF TGTGCCAGCAGTTTACCGGTCGTGGGGGAGAGGGGGATTTCTAGCACAGATACGCAGTATTTT
. TRBJ2-1 TRBV7-6 many CASSPDKGYNEQFF TGTGCCAGCTCCCCGGACAAGGGTTACAATGAGCAGTTCTTC
. TRBJ2-7 TRBV30 many CAWSVYEQYF TGTGCCTGGAGTGTATACGAGCAGTACTTC
. TRBJ1-1 TRBV30 many CACGTGINTEAFF TGTGCCTGCGGTACAGGGATTAACACTGAAGCTTTCTTT
. TRBJ2-5 TRBV20-1 many CSPKYRGGQTQETQYF TGCAGTCCAAAATACCGGGGGGGACAGACCCAAGAGACCCAGTACTTC
. TRBJ2-7 TRBV20-1 once CSARRDPYYEQYF TGCAGTGCTAGAAGGGACCCTTACTACGAGCAGTACTTC
TRBD1 TRBJ2-1 TRBV20-1 . CSASSGTVSYNEQFF TGCAGTGCTAGTTCCGGGACAGTTTCCTACAATGAGCAGTTCTTC
TRBD1 TRBJ2-5 TRBV12-3/TRBV12-4 many CASSLGQGVYQETQYF TGTGCCAGCAGTTTAGGGCAGGGGGTTTACCAAGAGACCCAGTACTTC
TRBD1 TRBJ1-2 TRBV16 . CASSQGQGVRNYGYTF TGTGCCAGCAGCCAAGGACAGGGGGTCCGCAACTATGGCTACACCTTC
. TRBJ1-3 TRBV28 few CASNSGGVSGNTIYF TGTGCCAGCAATTCCGGAGGAGTCAGTGGAAACACCATATATTTT